Following are 17 T cell receptor beta chains from one sample sequenced in a study of response to subunit inactivated influenza vaccine. TCRdb redid the calling of the RT-PCR reads with MiXCR, one entry per CDR3 protein. The table records about 520,000 distinct CDR3 sequences, around 7.7% of them present only once. The sequencing here drew on PBMCs from blood, taken around 25 months after vaccination. The receptors were sampled from a man aged 50 to 69 who received an inactivated influenza vaccine.

This clonotype was detected a few times. The rearrangement uses TRBV7-9 and TRBJ2-1; D may correspond to TRBD1 or TRBD2 (5 bases each). Trimming cost V 7 bases and J 4 bases, with 17 bases left between them. The germline V gene has CDR1 SEHNR and CDR2 FQNEAQ (reference sequence). The CDR3 consists of 15 residues. This chain's CDR3 is CASIRRQEGYNEQFF. CDR3 DNA: TGTGCCAGCATCCGCCGCCAAGAGGGGTACAATGAGCAGTTCTTC.

This clonotype was found a few times. The V and J genes are TRBV7-2 and TRBJ2-5; D not certain. Trimming cost V 1 base and J 5 bases, with 14 bases left between them. This CDR3 has 15 amino acids. Germline V gene data show CDR1 as SGHTA and CDR2 as FQGNSA. The CDR3 DNA reads as TGTGCCAGCAGCTTAGGTTTCGAGTGGCTGGAGACCCAGTACTTC. Amino acid sequence: CASSLGFEWLETQYF.

In its sample, this clonotype was seen a few times. The chain couples TRBV29-1 to TRBJ2-2; D gene uncertain. The CDR3 spans 13 residues. The germline V and J ends were trimmed by 7 bases and 1 base, with 10 bases remaining between them. Germline V gene lookup returns CDR1 SQVTM and CDR2 ANQGSEA. DNA for the CDR3: TGCAGCGGGGGTCAGCTGAACACCGGGGAGCTGTTTTTT. The encoded protein is CSGGQLNTGELFF.

This chain links TRBV29-1 with TRBJ1-2, with D tentatively TRBD1 (5 bases). Germline CDR1 reads SQVTM; CDR2 reads ANQGSEA. The CDR3 spans 14 residues. Trimming cost V 1 base and J 4 bases, with 13 bases left between them. The CDR3 DNA is TGCAGCGTTGAAGGCGCGGGGCCCCCCTATGGCTACACCTTC. Translating it yields CSVEGAGPPYGYTF.

This clonotype was observed a few times. V usage is TRBV6-2 or TRBV6-3 and J usage is TRBJ1-1; 11 bases are a match to TRBD1. Trimming cost V 10 bases and J 4 bases; bases outside gene matches: 8. In germline, CDR1 is MNHEY, CDR2 SVGEGT. The CDR3 is 14 residues long. The CDR3 reads CATRTGGSPTEAFF. The CDR3, as DNA: TGTGCCACCCGGACAGGGGGCTCCCCCACTGAAGCTTTCTTT.

This clonotype was observed at least ten times. The V gene is TRBV7-9, the J gene TRBJ1-1; 8 bases are shared with TRBD1. The CDR3 runs to 16 residues. CDR1 and CDR2 from the germline V gene are SEHNR and FQNEAQ (reference sequence). Unmatched junction bases numbered 4, after V lost 1 base and J lost 0 bases. The CDR3 coding sequence is TGTGCCAGCAGCTTAGTTACAGGGGGAATGAACACTGAAGCTTTCTTT. Translating it yields CASSLVTGGMNTEAFF.

This clonotype was seen at least ten times. This rearrangement joins TRBV27 to TRBJ1-2, with a weak D call TRBD1 (5 bases). The V and J ends lost 5 bases and 4 bases respectively, with 11 bases between them. Germline V gene data show CDR1 as MNHEY and CDR2 as SMNVEV (reference sequence). This CDR3 spans 13 amino acids. This CDR3 is CASSLREGYGYTF. DNA of the CDR3: TGTGCCAGCAGTCTCAGGGAAGGCTATGGCTACACCTTC.

In its sample, this clonotype was seen a few times. The chain uses TRBV3-1 and TRBJ2-1, with D uncertain. Germline values: CDR1 LGHDT, CDR2 YNNKEL (reference sequence). The CDR3 spans 16 residues. Trimming removed 4 bases at V and 0 bases at J, with 13 bases between. The CDR3 sequence: CASSRPLTVSYNEQFF. The CDR3 DNA is TGTGCCAGCAGCCGGCCTCTCACGGTCTCCTACAATGAGCAGTTCTTC.

This clonotype was seen at least ten times. The chain couples TRBV29-1 to TRBJ2-7; no firm D call. Trimming took off 6 bases at V and 5 bases at J, with 14 bases between the two ends. Germline V CDR1 and CDR2: SQVTM, ANQGSEA. The CDR3 is made up of 12 amino acids. CDR3 loop: CSVLLTAHEQYF. The DNA for the CDR3 is TGCAGCGTACTGCTCACCGCCCACGAGCAGTACTTC.

There are a few counts of this clonotype. The chain uses TRBV2 and TRBJ2-6; tentative D call: TRBD2 (5 bases). V was trimmed by 6 bases and J by 1 base, leaving 19 bases between them. The CDR3 runs to 18 residues. Germline-derived CDR1 and CDR2 are SNHLY and FYNNEI. CDR3 sequence reads: CASSNFEGAGSGANVLTF. The CDR3 DNA reads TGTGCCAGCAGCAATTTCGAGGGAGCCGGTTCTGGGGCCAACGTCCTGACTTTC.

The chain combines TRBV10-3 with TRBJ2-3; 7 positions match TRBD1. CDR1 is ENHRY, CDR2 SYGVKD, per germline. CDR3 size: 16 residues. Unmatched junction bases numbered 10, after V lost 6 bases and J lost 1 base. CDR3 sequence (DNA): TGTGCCATCAGCCAGAGACAGGGAGTAGGCACAGATACGCAGTATTTT. This sequence encodes CAISQRQGVGTDTQYF.

The chain carries TRBV3-1 and TRBJ1-5; D might be TRBD1 (5 bases). The CDR3 has 15 amino acids. From germline, CDR1 is LGHDT and CDR2 YNNKEL (reference sequence). V shed 1 base and J shed 3 bases, with 10 bases lying between them. The CDR3 DNA reads TGTGCCAGCAGCCAAGGGACACTTATCAATCAGCCCCAGCATTTT. Translated, it gives CASSQGTLINQPQHF. The whole variable domain, filled in from reference TRBV3-1 and TRBJ1-5, reads DTAVSQTPKYLVTQMGNDKSIKCEQNLGHDTMYWYKQDSKKFLKIMFSYNNKELIINETVPNRFSPKSPDKAHLNLHINSLELGDSAVYFCASSQGTLINQPQHFGDGTRLSIL.

This clonotype was counted a few times. The chain employs TRBV4-3 and TRBJ2-5; 9 positions agree with TRBD2. V lost 4 bases, J lost 2 bases, and 8 bases stayed unmatched. CDR1 LGHNA and CDR2 YSLEER come from the germline V gene. The CDR3 runs 16 residues. The CDR3, as DNA: TGCGCCAGCAGCCCTTGGGTAGCGGGGGATCAAGAGACCCAGTACTTC. Amino acid sequence: CASSPWVAGDQETQYF.

The chain links TRBV20-1 to TRBJ2-5; 8 bases agree with TRBD1. The J segment lost 3 bases and the V segment lost 6 bases, leaving 6 bases of the junction unmatched. The CDR3 length is 13 residues. Germline loops: CDR1 DFQATT, CDR2 SNEGSKA (reference sequence). The chain's CDR3 is CSATRTGKETQYF. CDR3 in DNA: TGCAGTGCGACCAGGACAGGGAAAGAGACCCAGTACTTC.

This rearrangement joins TRBV28 to TRBJ2-7, with TRBD1 matching 7 bases. Per the germline V gene, CDR1 is MDHEN and CDR2 is SYDVKM. The CDR3 consists of 14 residues. The J segment lost 0 bases and the V segment lost 5 bases, leaving 4 bases of the junction unmatched. CDR3 region: CASSTRQGSYEQYF. The CDR3 nucleotides are TGTGCCAGCAGTACACGACAGGGCTCCTACGAGCAGTACTTC.

The rearrangement uses TRBV12-3 or TRBV12-4 and TRBJ1-5; 10 nucleotides match TRBD1. The CDR3 length is 13 residues. With V trimmed by 8 bases and J by 6 bases, 4 bases remained unmatched. In nucleotides, the CDR3 is TGTGCCAGCGGACAGGGGGGTCCTCAGCCCCAGCATTTT. Its translation is CASGQGGPQPQHF.

This clonotype occurred a few times. The J gene is TRBJ1-2, the V gene TRBV3-1, with D perhaps TRBD1 (5 bases). The V end was cut by 3 bases, the J end by 7 bases, with 18 bases between. The CDR3 extends over 15 amino acids. Germline lookup yields CDR1 LGHDT and CDR2 YNNKEL (reference sequence). The CDR3 here is CASSHTLDSSSGYTF. CDR3 DNA: TGTGCCAGCAGCCATACGCTCGACAGTTCTTCTGGCTACACCTTC.